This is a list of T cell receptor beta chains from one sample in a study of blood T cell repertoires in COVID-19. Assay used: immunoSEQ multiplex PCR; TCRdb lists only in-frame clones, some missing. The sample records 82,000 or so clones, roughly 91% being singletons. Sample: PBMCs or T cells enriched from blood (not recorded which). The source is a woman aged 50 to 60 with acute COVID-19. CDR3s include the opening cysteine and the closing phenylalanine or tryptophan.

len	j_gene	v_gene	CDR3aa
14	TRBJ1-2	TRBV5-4	CASRDEGSEGGYTF
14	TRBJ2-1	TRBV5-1	CASSLLRDSNEQFF
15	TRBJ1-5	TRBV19	CASNPGGVENQPQHF
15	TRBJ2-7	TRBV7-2	CASSFRGGLSYEQYF
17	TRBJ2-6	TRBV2	CASSDGQGGSGANVLTF
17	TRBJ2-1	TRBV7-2	CASSLGGGILSYNEQFF
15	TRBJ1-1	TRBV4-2	CASSQGDRVNTEAFF
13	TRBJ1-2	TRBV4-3	CASSIGTGYGYTF
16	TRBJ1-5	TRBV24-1	CATSDFATGPRQPQHF
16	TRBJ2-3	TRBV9	CASSVVGSASTDTQYF
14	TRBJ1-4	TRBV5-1	CASSLAQGNEKLFF
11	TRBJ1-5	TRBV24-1	CATRAYQPQHF
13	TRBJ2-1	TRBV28	CASSRQGGNEQFF
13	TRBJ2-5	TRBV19	CASSLDREETQYF
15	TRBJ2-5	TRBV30	CAWAMGANLRETQYF
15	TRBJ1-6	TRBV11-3	CASSLIDTDNSPLHF
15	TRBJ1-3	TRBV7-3	CASSLSTGNANTIYF
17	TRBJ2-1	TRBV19	CASSIDLGGRERIEQFF
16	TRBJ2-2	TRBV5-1	CASSLGGGGYTGELFF
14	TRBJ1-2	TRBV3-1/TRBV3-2	CASSQERGYYGYTF
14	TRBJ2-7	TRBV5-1	CASSLLYERDEQYF
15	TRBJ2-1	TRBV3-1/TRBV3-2	CASSPPGTSGREQFF
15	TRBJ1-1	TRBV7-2	CASSLAQGLNTEAFF
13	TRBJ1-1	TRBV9	CASSVAGNPEAFF
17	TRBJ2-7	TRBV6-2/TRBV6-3	CASSYHEGTSGTHEQYF
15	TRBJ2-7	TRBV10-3	CAISEKPGSGYEQYF
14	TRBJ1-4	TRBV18	CASSRGSGNEKLFF
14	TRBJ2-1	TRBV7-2	CASSLGGGVVGQFF